This section outlines one T cell receptor (beta chain) sequence together with its context. Its antigen is as yet unknown. The data stem from a study of shared clonotypes between healthy human individuals. Study-level background: CD4 naive cells filled three plates per donor, CD4 memory three, CD8 naive two and CD8 memory one.

Method: immunoSEQ multiplex PCR; TCRdb's copy keeps in-frame clones and lacks some. In the table there are 170,000 or so clones, approximately 61% of which are singletons. General study points: Clonotype sharing across a few donors was observed for 4% to 6.5% of naive CD4 clonotypes. Generation probabilities of non-shared clonotypes were lower (relative to those shared by all four donors).

CDR1 is MDHEN, CDR2 SYDVKM, per germline. Trimming stripped 6 bases from V and 7 bases from J, with 9 bases between. This CDR3 spans 11 amino acids. The rearrangement joins TRBV28 to TRBJ1-2, with D possibly TRBD1 on 5 matching bases. The sample comprised memory CD4+ T cells sorted from blood. Regarding subset: CD45RA-negative fraction. The sequence came from a man aged 25-45 years in good health. This CDR3 is CASSFQGGYTF. The CDR3, as DNA: TGTGCCAGCAGCTTCCAGGGTGGCTACACCTTC.